What follows are 8 T cell receptor beta chains derived from one specimen sequenced in a study of cytomegalovirus exposure and HLA in healthy donors. Both 60 Vbeta primers and 13 Jbeta primers went into the PCR. Assay: immunoSEQ multiplex PCR; the TCRdb copy retains only in-frame clones and omits some. Found here are roughly 150,000 clones, roughly 80% of them singletons; the top ten hold 11%. The sample was PBMCs. These receptors were obtained from a man aged 18 to 35 in good health and CMV-seropositive.

The J gene is TRBJ2-3, the V gene TRBV9; D ambiguous. Germline CDR1 SGDLS, CDR2 YYNGEE. The CDR3 consists of 13 residues. Trimming took off 0 bases at V and 1 base at J, with 3 bases between the two ends. This CDR3 reads CASSVAGTDTQYF. CDR3 coding DNA: TGTGCCAGCAGCGTAGCGGGCACAGATACGCAGTATTTT.

The rearrangement uses TRBV5-5 and TRBJ2-1, with 8 bases aligning to TRBD2. The CDR3 extends over 13 amino acids. Germline V gene data show CDR1 as SGHKS and CDR2 as YYEKEE (reference sequence). Trimming at V came to 4 bases and at J to 10 bases, leaving 7 bases not matched to a gene. The CDR3 is CASSPGGGWEQFF. CDR3 nucleotides: TGTGCCAGCAGCCCGGGAGGGGGTTGGGAGCAGTTCTTC.

The chain is built from TRBV7-9 and TRBJ2-1; unclear D gene. Germline V gives CDR1 SEHNR, CDR2 FQNEAQ (reference sequence). V gave up 2 bases and J gave up 2 bases, with 7 bases separating them. CDR3 length equals 14 residues. The CDR3 DNA is TGTGCCAGCAGCTTATTACAGCCCTACAATGAGCAGTTCTTC. It translates to CASSLLQPYNEQFF.

This chain links TRBV10-2 with TRBJ2-1, with 11 bases identical to TRBD2. With 6 bases clipped from V and 6 bases from J, the junction kept 7 bases outside the gene matches. The CDR3 length is 15 residues. Per the germline V gene, CDR1 is WSHSY and CDR2 is SAAADI. CDR3 bases: TGCGCCAGCAGGATCTCCGGGACTAGCGGCAATGAGCAGTTCTTC. Translated, it gives CASRISGTSGNEQFF.

The chain joins TRBV5-1 to TRBJ2-1; 14 bases line up with TRBD2. The CDR3 extends over 17 amino acids. Germline trimming cut 3 bases from V and 7 bases from J; bases unmatched to any gene: 9. Germline CDR1 and CDR2: SGHRS and YFSETQ. CDR3 region: CASSSTGTSGRGNEQFF. The CDR3 DNA follows: TGCGCCAGCAGCTCAACCGGGACTAGCGGGAGAGGAAATGAGCAGTTCTTC.

J is TRBJ2-7 and V is TRBV10-3; 10 bases match TRBD2. CDR1 and CDR2 (germline): ENHRY, SYGVKD. After removal of 2 bases from V and 2 bases from J, the junction contained 3 bases not matched to a gene. The CDR3 runs 15 residues. This chain's CDR3 is CAISEEAGGPYEQYF. The CDR3 region has the DNA TGTGCCATCAGTGAGGAAGCGGGAGGGCCCTACGAGCAGTACTTC.

This rearrangement joins TRBV7-2 to TRBJ2-1; no clear D. This CDR3 comprises 12 residues. The germline V gene has CDR1 SGHTA and CDR2 FQGNSA. Trimming took 3 bases from V and 9 from J, leaving 9 bases between them. The CDR3 bases are TGTGCCAGCAGCTTCCTCAACTTTGAGCAGTTCTTC. Its translation: CASSFLNFEQFF. The whole variable domain, filled in from reference TRBV7-2 and TRBJ2-1, reads GAGVSQSPSNKVTEKGKDVELRCDPISGHTALYWYRQSLGQGLEFLIYFQGNSAPDKSGLPSDRFSAERTGGSVSTLTIQRTQQEDSAVYLCASSFLNFEQFFGPGTRLTVL.

V usage is TRBV5-1 and J usage is TRBJ2-1, with 7 bases that match TRBD2. Trimming removed 4 bases from V and 8 bases from J; junction bases left unmatched: 12. The CDR3 loop spans 15 amino acids. Germline V lookup: CDR1 SGHRS, CDR2 YFSETQ. In DNA, the CDR3 is TGCGCCAGCAGCGCAAAACCTCTGGGGGGGGATGAGCAGTTCTTC. This codes for CASSAKPLGGDEQFF. The full variable domain, completed using reference TRBV5-1 and TRBJ2-1, is KAGVTQTPRYLIKTRGQQVTLSCSPISGHRSVSWYQQTPGQGLQFLFEYFSETQRNKGNFPGRFSGRQFSNSRSEMNVSTLELGDSALYLCASSAKPLGGDEQFFGPGTRLTVL.